This T cell receptor (beta chain) was identified in a study of vaccination and CD4 T cells after COVID-19. This CDR3 has 17 amino acids. V was pared by 0 bases and J by 1 base, with 7 bases of the junction left unmatched. Germline CDR1 MNHEY, CDR2 SVGEGT. Cultured CD4+ T cell DNA underwent sequencing with the Oncomine TCR Beta short-read assay. TCRdb re-derived calls from the PCR reads in MiXCR, one entry per CDR3 protein. The sample holds thousands of distinct CDR3 sequences; 45% are singletons and the top ten take 35% to 45%. This clonotype was observed a handful of times. Its antigen remains unidentified. The sample's treatment: approximately nine-day PBMC culture with coronavirus spike peptide pools or control peptides (ViraFEST assay). The authors cultured around 1.9 million PBMCs per well with 8 to 10 IU/ml IL-2 and about 10 ug/ml peptide pools.

This receptor was obtained from a human donor who had recovered from COVID-19. Material for sequencing was CD4+ T cells from blood, cultured in vitro. The chain uses TRBV6-2 or TRBV6-3 and TRBJ2-7, with 9 bases lining up with TRBD2. The CDR3 sequence: CASSYSTSGYLSYEQYF. CDR3 DNA sequence: TGTGCCAGCAGTTACTCGACTAGCGGTTACCTTTCCTACGAGCAGTACTTC.